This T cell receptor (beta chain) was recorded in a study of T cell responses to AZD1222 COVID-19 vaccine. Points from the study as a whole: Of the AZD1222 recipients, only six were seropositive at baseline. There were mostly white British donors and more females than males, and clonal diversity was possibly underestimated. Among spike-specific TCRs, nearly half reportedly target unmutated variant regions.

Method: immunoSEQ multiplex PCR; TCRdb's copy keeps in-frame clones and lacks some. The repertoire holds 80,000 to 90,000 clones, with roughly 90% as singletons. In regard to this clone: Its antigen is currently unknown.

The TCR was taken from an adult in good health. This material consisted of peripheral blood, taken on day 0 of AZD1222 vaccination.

In DNA, the CDR3 is TGTGCCAGCAGCTTGGGACAGATAACTAATGAAAAACTGTTTTTT. It yields the protein CASSLGQITNEKLFF. The chain couples TRBV7-8 to TRBJ1-4; 7 nucleotides line up with TRBD1. The CDR3 spans 15 residues. After removal of 3 bases from V and 1 base from J, the junction contained 2 bases not matched to a gene. CDR1 SGHVS and CDR2 FQNEAQ come from the germline V gene.